The text below deals with one T cell receptor (beta chain). Its cognate antigen is unknown. This record comes from a study of T cell responses to AZD1222 COVID-19 vaccine. Only in-frame clones appear in the TCRdb table, and some are missing; sequencing was by immunoSEQ multiplex PCR. The sample has some 24,000 clones, roughly nine tenths seen once. The study, taken as a whole, reports: The donors showed a predominance of white British ancestry and of females, with possible underestimation of clonal diversity. Reportedly, close to half of spike-specific TCRs are directed against unmutated variant regions.

This receptor was taken from an adult who received the AZD1222 COVID-19 vaccine. Specimen: peripheral blood, collected 28 days after the second AZD1222 dose.

CDR3 protein: CASSQDAGGYGYTF. CDR3 DNA: TGTGCCAGCAGCCAAGATGCAGGGGGATATGGCTACACCTTC. The J gene is TRBJ1-2, the V gene TRBV3-1 (or the pseudogene TRBV3-2), with 7 nucleotides matching TRBD1. J lost 5 bases, V lost 0 bases, and 3 bases had no gene match. Germline V CDR1 and CDR2: LGHDT, YNNKEL (reference sequence). The CDR3 sequence is 14 residues long.